This TCR beta chain was captured by sequencing in a study of sequential checkpoint blockade in melanoma. Study outcomes and limitations: Clinical benefit was about 30 times likelier when tumor T-cell fraction and clonality increased.

With V trimmed by 4 bases and J by 3 bases, 12 bases remained unmatched. Germline V CDR1 and CDR2: SGHRS, YFSETQ. There are 18 residues in the CDR3. As to treatment: randomized to nivolumab then ipilimumab (arm A) or the reverse (arm B). The assay was immunoSEQ multiplex PCR, and TCRdb's table has in-frame clones only and misses some. The sample holds approximately 19,000 clones, around 70% seen once. Only a few counts were recorded for this clone. Its antigen is unidentified. The sequence was obtained from a human donor with melanoma. The chain recombines TRBV5-1 with TRBJ2-1; 11 nucleotides agree with TRBD1. This specimen was tumor tissue (inferred from file names), taken from a patient given nivolumab and ipilimumab in sequence. The DNA of the CDR3 is TGCGCCAGCAGCATCAACCCCGGACAGGGGGCGTACTACAATGAGCAGTTCTTC. Protein: CASSINPGQGAYYNEQFF.